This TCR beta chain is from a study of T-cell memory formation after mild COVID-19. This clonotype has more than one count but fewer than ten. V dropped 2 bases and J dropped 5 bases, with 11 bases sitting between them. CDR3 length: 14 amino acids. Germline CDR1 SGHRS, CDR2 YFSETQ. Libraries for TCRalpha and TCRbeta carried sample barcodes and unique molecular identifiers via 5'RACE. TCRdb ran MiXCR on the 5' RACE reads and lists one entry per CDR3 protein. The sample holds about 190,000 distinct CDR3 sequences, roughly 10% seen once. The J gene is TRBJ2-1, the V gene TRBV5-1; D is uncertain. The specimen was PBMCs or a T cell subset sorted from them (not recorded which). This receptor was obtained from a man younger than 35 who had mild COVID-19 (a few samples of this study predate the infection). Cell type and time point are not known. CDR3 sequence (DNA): TGCGCCAGCAGCTTATCCCAGGCACACAATGAGCAGTTCTTC. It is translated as CASSLSQAHNEQFF. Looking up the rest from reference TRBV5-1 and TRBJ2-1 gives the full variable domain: KAGVTQTPRYLIKTRGQQVTLSCSPISGHRSVSWYQQTPGQGLQFLFEYFSETQRNKGNFPGRFSGRQFSNSRSEMNVSTLELGDSALYLCASSLSQAHNEQFFGPGTRLTVL.